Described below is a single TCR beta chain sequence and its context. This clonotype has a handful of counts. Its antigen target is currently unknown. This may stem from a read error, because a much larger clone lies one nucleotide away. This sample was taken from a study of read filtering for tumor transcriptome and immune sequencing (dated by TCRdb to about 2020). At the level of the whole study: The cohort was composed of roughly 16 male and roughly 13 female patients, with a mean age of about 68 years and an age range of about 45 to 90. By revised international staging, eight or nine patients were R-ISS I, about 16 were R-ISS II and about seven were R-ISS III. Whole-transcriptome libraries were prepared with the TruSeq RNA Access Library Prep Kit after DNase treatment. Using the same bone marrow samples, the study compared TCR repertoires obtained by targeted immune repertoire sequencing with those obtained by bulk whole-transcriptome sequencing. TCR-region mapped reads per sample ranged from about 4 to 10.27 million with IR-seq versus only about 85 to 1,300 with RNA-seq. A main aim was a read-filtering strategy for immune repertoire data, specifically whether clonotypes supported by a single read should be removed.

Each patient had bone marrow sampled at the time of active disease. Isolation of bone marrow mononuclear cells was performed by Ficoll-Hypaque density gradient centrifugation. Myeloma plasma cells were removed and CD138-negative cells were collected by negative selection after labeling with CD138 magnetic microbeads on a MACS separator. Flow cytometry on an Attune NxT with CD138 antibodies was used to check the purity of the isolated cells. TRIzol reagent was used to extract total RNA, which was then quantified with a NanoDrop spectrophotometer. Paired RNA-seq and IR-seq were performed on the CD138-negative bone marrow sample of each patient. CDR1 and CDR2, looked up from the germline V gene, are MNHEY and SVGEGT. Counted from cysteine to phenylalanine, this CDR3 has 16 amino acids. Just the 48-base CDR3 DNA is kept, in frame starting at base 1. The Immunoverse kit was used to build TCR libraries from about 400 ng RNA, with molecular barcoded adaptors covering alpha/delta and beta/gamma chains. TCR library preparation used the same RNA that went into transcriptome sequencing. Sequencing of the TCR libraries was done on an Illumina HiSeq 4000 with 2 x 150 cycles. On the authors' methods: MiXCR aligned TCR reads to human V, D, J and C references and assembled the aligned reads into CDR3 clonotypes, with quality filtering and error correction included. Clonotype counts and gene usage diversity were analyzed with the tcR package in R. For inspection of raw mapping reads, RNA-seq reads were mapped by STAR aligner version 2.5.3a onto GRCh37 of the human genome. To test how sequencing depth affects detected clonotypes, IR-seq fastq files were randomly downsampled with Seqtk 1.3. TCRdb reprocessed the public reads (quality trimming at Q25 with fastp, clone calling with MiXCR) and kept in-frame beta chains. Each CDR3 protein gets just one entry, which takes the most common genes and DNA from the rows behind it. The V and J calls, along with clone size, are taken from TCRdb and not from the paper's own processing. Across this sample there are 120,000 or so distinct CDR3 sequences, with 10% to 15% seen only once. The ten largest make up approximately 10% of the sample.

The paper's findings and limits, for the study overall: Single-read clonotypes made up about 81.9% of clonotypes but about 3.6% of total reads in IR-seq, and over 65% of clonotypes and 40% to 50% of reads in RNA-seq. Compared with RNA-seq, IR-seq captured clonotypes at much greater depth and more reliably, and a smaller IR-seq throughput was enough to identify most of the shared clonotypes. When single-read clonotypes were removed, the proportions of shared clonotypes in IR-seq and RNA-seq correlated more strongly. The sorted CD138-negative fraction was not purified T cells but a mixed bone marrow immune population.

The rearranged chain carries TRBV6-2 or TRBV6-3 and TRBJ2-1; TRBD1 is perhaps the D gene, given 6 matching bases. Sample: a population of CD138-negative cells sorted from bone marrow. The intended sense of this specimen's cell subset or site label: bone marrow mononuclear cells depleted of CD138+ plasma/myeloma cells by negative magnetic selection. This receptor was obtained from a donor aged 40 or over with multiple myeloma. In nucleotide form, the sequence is TGTGCCAGCAGTAACGGACAGCGCAACTCCTACAATGGGCAGTTCTTC. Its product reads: CASSNGQRNSYNGQFF.